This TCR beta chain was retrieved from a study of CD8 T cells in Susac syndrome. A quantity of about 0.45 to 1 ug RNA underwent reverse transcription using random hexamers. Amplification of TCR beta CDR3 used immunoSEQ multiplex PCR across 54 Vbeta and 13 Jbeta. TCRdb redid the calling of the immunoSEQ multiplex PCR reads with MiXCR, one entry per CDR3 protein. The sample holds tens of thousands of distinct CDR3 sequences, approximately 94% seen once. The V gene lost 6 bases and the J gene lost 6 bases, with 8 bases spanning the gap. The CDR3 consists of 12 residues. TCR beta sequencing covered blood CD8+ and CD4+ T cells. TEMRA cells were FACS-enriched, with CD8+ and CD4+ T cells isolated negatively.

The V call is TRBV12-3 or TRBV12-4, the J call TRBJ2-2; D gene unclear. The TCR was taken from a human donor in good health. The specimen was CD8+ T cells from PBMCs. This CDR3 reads CASSYPAGELFF. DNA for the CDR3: TGTGCCAGCAGCTACCCGGCCGGGGAGCTGTTTTTT.